Below, 5 T cell receptor beta chains from the same sample are listed, as sequenced in a study of shared clonotypes between healthy human individuals. This table comes from immunoSEQ multiplex PCR, and its TCRdb copy is limited to in-frame clones, with some not included. The sample lists hundreds of thousands of clones; more than 70% were seen once. The sequencing sample was made of memory CD4+ T cells sorted from blood. As for subset: CD45RA-negative fraction. These receptors all come from a woman between 25 and 40 years old in good health.

This clone was recorded at least ten times. The J gene is TRBJ2-6, the V gene TRBV10-2; D not certain. Trimming took off 4 bases at V and 0 bases at J, with 4 bases between the two ends. The germline V gene encodes CDR1 WSHSY and CDR2 SAAADI. The CDR3 has 14 amino acids. DNA of the CDR3: TGCGCCAGCAGTGTTGCCTCTGGGGCCAACGTCCTGACTTTC. This gives the protein CASSVASGANVLTF.

This chain links TRBV29-1 with TRBJ2-2; perhaps TRBD2 as D (6 bases). CDR1 is SQVTM, CDR2 ANQGSEA, per germline. The CDR3 is made up of 16 amino acids. V dropped 4 bases and J dropped 0 bases, with 15 bases sitting between them. The CDR3 DNA sequence: TGCAGCGTTGCCTCGGGACTCCACTCGAACACCGGGGAGCTGTTTTTT. Its protein product is CSVASGLHSNTGELFF.

This clone was seen once. DNA of the CDR3: TGTGCCAGCAGCCTTCCCGGGACAACCCTTTACTTAGAGGGTGGCTACACCTTC. Translating gives CASSLPGTTLYLEGGYTF. The chain carries TRBV28 and TRBJ1-2, with D maybe TRBD1 (6 bases). The CDR3 contains 18 residues. CDR1 is MDHEN, CDR2 SYDVKM, per germline. The ends were cut back, 6 bases at V and 7 bases at J, with 30 bases in the middle.

The chain links TRBV6-5 to TRBJ1-4; a possible D gene is TRBD1 (6 bases). The CDR3 loop spans 15 amino acids. With 5 bases removed from V and 10 bases from J, the gap between germline ends came to 20 bases. Germline V lookup: CDR1 MNHEY, CDR2 SVGAGI. The CDR3 nucleotides read TGTGCCAGCAGTCCTCAGACAGGCAGTTTAGGAAAACTGTTTTTT. Translation: CASSPQTGSLGKLFF.

This clone was seen more than once but under ten times. The chain is built from TRBV9 and TRBJ2-5, with 7 bases matching TRBD1. The germline V gene has CDR1 SGDLS and CDR2 YYNGEE. The CDR3 length is 13 residues. Trimming took 0 bases from V and 5 from J; bases not matched to a gene: 1. The CDR3 spells CASSVEGAETQYF. CDR3 bases: TGTGCCAGCAGCGTAGAGGGGGCCGAGACCCAGTACTTC.